Below are 29 T cell receptor beta chains sequenced from a single sample in a study of blood T cells in healthy people across ages. It was with a sample-barcoded 5' primer and a J-beta primer mix that a second PCR of roughly 7 to 12 cycles was run. One entry per CDR3 protein, called by TCRdb with MiXCR from the 5' RACE reads. The sample holds 1.4 million or so distinct CDR3 sequences; under 55% are singletons and the top ten take roughly 3.7%. The sequenced sample was blood. Every receptor here comes from a young woman in good health.

The V gene is TRBV29-1, the J gene TRBJ2-2, with D perhaps TRBD1 (5 bases). Germline CDR1 and CDR2: SQVTM and ANQGSEA. The CDR3 contains 13 residues. The germline V and J ends were trimmed by 8 bases and 2 bases, with 12 bases remaining between them. In nucleotides, the CDR3 is TGCAGCACTAAGGGGCTAAACACCGGGGAGCTGTTTTTT. This encodes CSTKGLNTGELFF.

As regards this clonotype: One base away lies a much larger clone, so this may be a sequencing read error. This chain joins TRBV12-3 or TRBV12-4 and TRBJ2-1; 8 bases agree with TRBD1. With V trimmed by 7 bases and J by 4 bases, 6 bases remained unmatched. The CDR3 totals 14 residues. The CDR3 loop reads CASIYRTGYNEQFF. The CDR3 DNA reads TGTGCCAGCATTTATCGGACAGGGTACAATGAGCAGTTCTTC.

This clonotype was recorded a few times. The chain uses TRBV29-1 and TRBJ1-2; 8 bases are shared with TRBD1. The CDR3 extends over 14 amino acids. The J segment lost 3 bases and the V segment lost 5 bases, leaving 8 bases of the junction unmatched. The germline V gene has CDR1 SQVTM and CDR2 ANQGSEA. The DNA of the CDR3 is TGCAGCGTTCCGGGGACAGGCGGTTACTATGGCTACACCTTC. It is translated as CSVPGTGGYYGYTF. The full variable domain, its missing parts supplied by reference TRBV29-1 and TRBJ1-2, is SAVISQKPSRDICQRGTSLTIQCQVDSQVTMMFWYRQQPGQSLTLIATANQGSEATYESGFVIDKFPISRPNLTFSTLTVSNMSPEDSSIYLCSVPGTGGYYGYTFGSGTRLTVV.

This rearrangement joins TRBV7-8 to TRBJ2-1, with TRBD2 matching over 12 bases. The CDR3 spans 15 residues. Germline CDR1 SGHVS, CDR2 FQNEAQ. The V and J ends lost 5 bases and 6 bases, in that order; junction bases with no gene match: 5. The chain's CDR3 is CASSIRLAGVNEQFF. The CDR3 DNA reads as TGTGCCAGCAGCATACGACTAGCGGGAGTCAATGAGCAGTTCTTC.

The chain joins TRBV12-3 or TRBV12-4 to TRBJ2-2, with 7 positions matching TRBD1. V dropped 6 bases and J dropped 7; count of bases not matched to a gene: 11. The CDR3 length is 15 residues. The CDR3 coding sequence is TGTGCCAGCAGAATAAACAGGGGTACGGGCGGGGAGCTGTTTTTT. It codes for CASRINRGTGGELFF.

The CDR3 protein is CASRAPDGRIYEQYF. For the CDR3, the DNA is TGTGCCAGCAGGGCACCGGACGGGAGGATCTACGAGCAGTACTTC. V and J are TRBV6-2 or TRBV6-3 and TRBJ2-7; 7 bases agree with TRBD2. V dropped 6 bases and J dropped 3; count of bases not matched to a gene: 11. The CDR3 spans 15 residues. The V gene's germline CDR1 is MNHEY and CDR2 SVGEGT.

The V gene is TRBV6-5, the J gene TRBJ2-4, with a weak D call TRBD1 (5 bases). The end of the DNA aligns better with TRBJ2-7, so the J call may be wrong. The CDR3 is 12 amino acids. Germline loops: CDR1 MNHEY, CDR2 SVGAGI. DNA for the CDR3: TGTGCCAGCAGTGGACATACCCACGAGCAGTACTTC. It specifies CASSGHTHEQYF.

The rearrangement uses TRBV11-2 and TRBJ1-2; D ambiguous. Germline CDR1 is SGHAT and CDR2 is FQNNGV. The CDR3 covers 14 residues. Trimming removed 5 bases at V and 8 bases at J, with 18 bases between. Here the CDR3 DNA reads TGTGCCAGCAGCCCCCTCTCAAGGGTAGACGGCTACACCTTC. Its translation: CASSPLSRVDGYTF.

With regard to this clonotype: A much larger clone differs by one base, so this may be a read error. The chain has TRBV4-1 and TRBJ2-1; the match to TRBD2 covers 12 bases. Looked up from germline, CDR1 is MGHRA and CDR2 is YSYEKL. The CDR3 consists of 17 residues. This CDR3 reads CATGRGTSGWTRNEQIF. Written as DNA, the CDR3 is TGCGCCACGGGGAGGGGGACTAGCGGGTGGACGCGTAATGAGCAGATCTTC.

This clonotype showed up just a few times. The chain combines TRBV7-9 with TRBJ2-4; D possibly corresponds to TRBD2 (5 bases). CDR3 size: 14 residues. CDR1 is SEHNR, CDR2 FQNEAQ, per germline (reference sequence). V lost 3 bases and J lost 8, with 14 bases in between. CDR3 sequence (DNA): TGTGCCAGCAGCTTCTCACTCCCGGAGGACATTCAGTACTTC. Translated, it gives CASSFSLPEDIQYF. The variable domain in full, with the rest retrieved from reference TRBV7-9 and TRBJ2-4, is DTGVSQNPRHKITKRGQNVTFRCDPISEHNRLYWYRQTLGQGPEFLTYFQNEAQLEKSRLLSDRFSAERPKGSFSTLEIQRTEQGDSAMYLCASSFSLPEDIQYFGAGTRLSVL.

This clonotype came up a few times. CDR3: CASSSPRGSGEKLFF. The CDR3 DNA is TGTGCCAGCAGCTCCCCCCGGGGGTCTGGCGAAAAACTGTTTTTT. This chain uses TRBV7-9 with TRBJ1-4, with a tentative D call TRBD1 (5 bases). Germline CDR1 SEHNR, CDR2 FQNEAQ (reference sequence). The CDR3 spans 15 residues. V shed 4 bases and J shed 8 bases, with 17 bases lying between them.

This rearrangement joins TRBV20-1 to TRBJ1-2, with D hard to call. The CDR3 runs 14 residues. The V gene lost 3 bases and the J gene lost 0 bases, with 11 bases spanning the gap. Germline lookup yields CDR1 DFQATT and CDR2 SNEGSKA (reference sequence). The CDR3 DNA sequence: TGCAGTGCTAGTGCCCTCCCGACTAACTATGGCTACACCTTC. This translates into CSASALPTNYGYTF.

The chain uses TRBV10-2 and TRBJ2-3, with TRBD2 matching 8 bases. The V gene's germline CDR1 is WSHSY and CDR2 SAAADI. Unmatched junction bases numbered 6, after V lost 4 bases and J lost 0 bases. This CDR3 has 16 residues. The CDR3 reads CASSGGGTASTDTQYF. CDR3 nucleotide sequence: TGCGCCAGCAGTGGCGGGGGGACCGCTAGCACAGATACGCAGTATTTT.

The chain recombines TRBV20-1 with TRBJ2-1, with 9 bases fitting TRBD2. J gave up 8 bases and V 4 bases, and 9 bases lay outside the gene matches. CDR3 length: 14 amino acids. Germline CDR1 is DFQATT and CDR2 is SNEGSKA (reference sequence). DNA for the CDR3: TGCAGTGCTAACATAGCGGGAGTACGAGATGAGCAGTTCTTC. It translates to CSANIAGVRDEQFF.

In this sample, this clonotype turned up many times. V and J are TRBV29-1 and TRBJ2-1, with D maybe TRBD1 (6 bases). Deletions cut 4 bases from V and 5 bases from J, with 21 bases between. The CDR3 spans 16 residues. CDR1 and CDR2 (germline): SQVTM, ANQGSEA. CDR3 nucleotide sequence: TGCAGCGTTGGGGGGAGACAGGCGAATTTTGACAATGAGCAGTTCTTC. Protein sequence: CSVGGRQANFDNEQFF.

The chain links TRBV7-6 to TRBJ2-1; 13 bases align to TRBD2. The J segment lost 12 bases and the V segment lost 4 bases, leaving 12 bases of the junction unmatched. Germline V gene data show CDR1 as SGHVS and CDR2 as FNYEAQ. The CDR3 has 16 residues. CDR3 in amino acids: CASSYGTSGTSGGQFF. DNA for the CDR3: TGTGCCAGCAGCTACGGGACTAGCGGGACCTCTGGGGGGCAGTTCTTC.

Only a few counts were recorded for this clonotype. The rearrangement joins TRBV2 to TRBJ2-1; TRBD1 matches 12 bases. The J call may be wrong; the DNA end is better matched by TRBJ2-7. This CDR3 region has 14 residues. CDR1 SNHLY and CDR2 FYNNEI come from the germline V gene. DNA for the CDR3: TGTGCCAGCTCGGGACAGGGGGCCTACAATGAGCAGTACTTC. Protein product: CASSGQGAYNEQYF.

The chain carries TRBV27 and TRBJ2-7; the D gene is possibly TRBD1 (5 bases). V gave up 1 base and J gave up 7 bases, with 8 bases separating them. The CDR3 is made up of 12 amino acids. Germline CDR1 and CDR2: MNHEY and SMNVEV (reference sequence). The CDR3 DNA sequence: TGTGCCAGCAGTTTATTCCAGGGTGAGCAGTACTTC. Residues: CASSLFQGEQYF.

V is TRBV7-9 and J is TRBJ2-4; a possible D gene is TRBD2 (6 bases). V was trimmed by 1 base and J by 1 base, leaving 14 bases between them. Germline CDR1 is SEHNR and CDR2 is FQNEAQ (reference sequence). There are 17 residues in the CDR3. The CDR3 DNA sequence: TGTGCCAGCAGCTTAGAGTTTAGCGGAACCGCCAAAAACATTCAGTACTTC. Translating gives CASSLEFSGTAKNIQYF. Using reference TRBV7-9 and TRBJ2-4 for the parts outside the CDR3, the full variable domain is DTGVSQNPRHKITKRGQNVTFRCDPISEHNRLYWYRQTLGQGPEFLTYFQNEAQLEKSRLLSDRFSAERPKGSFSTLEIQRTEQGDSAMYLCASSLEFSGTAKNIQYFGAGTRLSVL.

This clonotype was observed a single time. This sequence joins TRBV29-1 and TRBJ1-5; D is possibly TRBD1 (5 bases). Per the germline V gene, CDR1 is SQVTM and CDR2 is ANQGSEA. Trimming stripped 6 bases from V and 4 bases from J, with 16 bases between. The CDR3 runs 14 residues. The CDR3 here is CSVGGTDPNQPQHF. DNA for the CDR3: TGCAGCGTGGGGGGGACGGATCCTAATCAGCCCCAGCATTTT.

This clonotype has more than one count but fewer than ten. The chain is built from TRBV10-1 and TRBJ2-5; 9 positions match TRBD2. V lost 0 bases and J lost 2; bases outside the gene matches: 10. This CDR3 spans 18 amino acids. Germline V lookup: CDR1 WNHNN, CDR2 SYGVQD (reference sequence). CDR3 residues: CASSESVIAGASQETQYF. The CDR3 region has the DNA TGCGCCAGCAGTGAGTCGGTGATAGCGGGGGCGTCACAAGAGACCCAGTACTTC.

The chain has TRBV9 and TRBJ2-4; D not resolved. The CDR3 is 14 residues long. Germline CDR1 and CDR2: SGDLS and YYNGEE. Trimming removed 0 bases from V and 13 bases from J, with 17 bases in between. The DNA of the CDR3 is TGTGCCAGCAGCGTAGATGCGACATCGTACGGGCAGTACTTC. Protein: CASSVDATSYGQYF.

This sequence joins TRBV5-1 and TRBJ2-4, with 9 nucleotides matching TRBD1. The J call could be wrong; TRBJ2-5 is a better fit for the DNA end. Germline V gene lookup returns CDR1 SGHRS and CDR2 YFSETQ. The CDR3 totals 16 residues. The CDR3 region is CASSLSGTGPQETQYF. In nucleotides, the CDR3 is TGCGCCAGCAGCTTGTCCGGGACAGGGCCCCAAGAGACCCAGTACTTC.

This clonotype was detected a few times. The chain joins TRBV6-5 to TRBJ1-1; possible D gene TRBD1, 6 bases. This CDR3 comprises 15 residues. Trimming pared 0 bases from V and 4 bases from J, leaving 12 bases between. Germline CDR1 is MNHEY and CDR2 is SVGAGI. CDR3 protein: CASSYSRGAGTEAFF. Here the CDR3 DNA reads TGTGCCAGCAGTTACTCGCGGGGGGCGGGCACTGAAGCTTTCTTT.

This clonotype was counted a few times. The J gene is TRBJ2-7, the V gene TRBV4-1; the D gene is possibly TRBD1 (6 bases). V lost 5 bases and J 5 bases, leaving 10 bases between the germline ends. The CDR3 extends over 12 amino acids. Germline V CDR1 and CDR2: MGHRA, YSYEKL. The CDR3 region is CASSYTGNEQYF. The CDR3 DNA reads as TGCGCCAGCAGCTACACAGGGAACGAGCAGTACTTC.

The chain joins TRBV5-5 to TRBJ1-1; D gene ambiguous. This CDR3 is 15 amino acids long. Per germline, CDR1 SGHKS and CDR2 YYEKEE (reference sequence). Trimming took off 2 bases at V and 4 bases at J, with 15 bases between the two ends. The CDR3 spells CASSFSLGSSTEAFF. In nucleotides, the CDR3 is TGTGCCAGCAGCTTCTCTCTGGGCTCGAGCACTGAAGCTTTCTTT.

Turning to this clonotype: One junction end does not reproduce the germline sequence, and a read error may be involved. The chain employs TRBV18 and TRBJ2-7, with TRBD1 identical over 10 bases. CDR1 and CDR2 from the germline V gene are KGHSH and LQKENI. The CDR3 is 15 amino acids. The CDR3 DNA is TGTGCCAGCCCACCTGCCGGGACAGGGGTTTACGAGCAGTACTTC. Translated: CASPPAGTGVYEQYF.

Only one count was recorded for this clonotype. This chain links TRBV20-1 with TRBJ1-1; tentatively, D is TRBD1 (6 bases). The germline V and J ends were trimmed by 6 bases and 2 bases, with 13 bases remaining between them. The CDR3 loop spans 13 amino acids. Germline CDR1 and CDR2: DFQATT and SNEGSKA (reference sequence). CDR3 protein: CSAGHRLNTEAFF. CDR3 coding DNA: TGCAGTGCGGGACACAGGCTAAACACTGAAGCTTTCTTT.

This clonotype appeared a few times. The genes are TRBV27 and TRBJ1-1; 9 positions agree with TRBD1. V trimming: 3 bases; J trimming: 3 bases; junction bases outside the gene matches: 17. In germline, CDR1 is MNHEY, CDR2 SMNVEV (reference sequence). The CDR3 extends over 19 amino acids. CDR3: CASSFHPPGQGFRYTEAFF. CDR3 coding DNA: TGTGCCAGCAGTTTCCATCCCCCGGGACAGGGATTTCGGTACACTGAAGCTTTCTTT.